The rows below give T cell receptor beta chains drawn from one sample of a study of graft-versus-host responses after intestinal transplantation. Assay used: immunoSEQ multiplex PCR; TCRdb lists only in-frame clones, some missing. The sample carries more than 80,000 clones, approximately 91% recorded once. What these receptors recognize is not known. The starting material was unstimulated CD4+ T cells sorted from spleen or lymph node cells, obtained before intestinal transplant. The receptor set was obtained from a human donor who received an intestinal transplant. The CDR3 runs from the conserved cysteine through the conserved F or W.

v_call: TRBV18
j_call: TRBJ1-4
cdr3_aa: CASSTTGGEKLFF

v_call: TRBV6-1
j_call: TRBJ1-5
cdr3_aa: CASSVTGGDQPQHF

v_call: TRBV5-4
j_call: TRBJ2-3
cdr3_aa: CASSRSPEGDTQYF

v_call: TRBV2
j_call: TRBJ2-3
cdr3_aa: CASSPGLAGGKMSDTQYF

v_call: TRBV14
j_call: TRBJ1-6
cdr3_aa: CASSLRAGYNSPLHF

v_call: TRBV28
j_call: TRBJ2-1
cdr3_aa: CASRKLEAYNEQFF

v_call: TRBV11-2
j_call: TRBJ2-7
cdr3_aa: CASSDRAYEQYF

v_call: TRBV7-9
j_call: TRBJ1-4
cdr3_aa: CASSSRRGDEKLFF

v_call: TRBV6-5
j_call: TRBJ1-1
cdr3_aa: CASSFDRDTEAFF

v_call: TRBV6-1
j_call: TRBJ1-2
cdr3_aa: CASTENSLRGYTF

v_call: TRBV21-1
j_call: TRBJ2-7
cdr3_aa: CASSPAWDRGARTYYEQYF

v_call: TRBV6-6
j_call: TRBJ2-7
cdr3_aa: CASRGTGATYEQYF

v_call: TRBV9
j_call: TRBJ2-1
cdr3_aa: CASSVAGGPNNEQFF

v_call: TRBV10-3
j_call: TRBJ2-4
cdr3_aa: CAIRDRENIQYF

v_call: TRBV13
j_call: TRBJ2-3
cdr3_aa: CASSPVAGGIADTQYF

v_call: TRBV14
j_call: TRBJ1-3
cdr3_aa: CASSQGPKVEVAF

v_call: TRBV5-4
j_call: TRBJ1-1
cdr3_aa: CASSLAGQGITEAFF

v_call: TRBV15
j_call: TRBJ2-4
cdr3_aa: CAASGVKNIQYF

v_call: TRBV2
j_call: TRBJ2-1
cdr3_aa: CASSVVAEESYNEQFF

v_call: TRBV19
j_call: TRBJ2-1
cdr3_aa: CASHGGRDNEQFF

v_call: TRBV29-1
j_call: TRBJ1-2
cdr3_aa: CSVDRDYGYTF

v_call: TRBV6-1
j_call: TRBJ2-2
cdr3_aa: CASSGIRAGELFF

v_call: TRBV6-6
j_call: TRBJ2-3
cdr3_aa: CASSRLGEGTDTQYF

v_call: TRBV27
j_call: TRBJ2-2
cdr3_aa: CASTLLGHTGELFF

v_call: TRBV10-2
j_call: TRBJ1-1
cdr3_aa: CASWTPGVVAFF

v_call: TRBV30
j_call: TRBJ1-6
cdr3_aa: CAWTGQGSSPLHF

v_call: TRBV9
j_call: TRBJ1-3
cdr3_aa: CASSVESSGNTIYF

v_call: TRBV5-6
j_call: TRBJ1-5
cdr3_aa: CASSLRQNQPQHF

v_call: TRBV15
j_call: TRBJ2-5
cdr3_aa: CATSTLETQYF

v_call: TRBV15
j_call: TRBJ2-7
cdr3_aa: CATSRDQGALNEQYF

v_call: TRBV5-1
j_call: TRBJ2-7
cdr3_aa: CASSLVSASGPTYEQYF

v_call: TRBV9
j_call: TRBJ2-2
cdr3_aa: CASSGTGPNTGELFF

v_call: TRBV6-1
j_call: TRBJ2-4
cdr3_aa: CASSELLELNIQYF

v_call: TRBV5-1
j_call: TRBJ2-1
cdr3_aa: CASTLGTSGSNEQFF

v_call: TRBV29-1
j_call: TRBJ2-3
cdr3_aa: CSSNGQGVTDTQYF

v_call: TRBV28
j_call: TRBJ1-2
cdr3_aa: CASTLPPAAVYGYTF

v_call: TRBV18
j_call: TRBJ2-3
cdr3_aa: CASSPTPRPSTDTQYF

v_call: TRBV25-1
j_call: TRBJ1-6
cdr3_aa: CASSPQGNASPLHF

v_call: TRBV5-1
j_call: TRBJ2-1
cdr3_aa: CASRPVVASGTNEQFF

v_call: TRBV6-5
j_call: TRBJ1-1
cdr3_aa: CASSYEPGGMNTEAFF

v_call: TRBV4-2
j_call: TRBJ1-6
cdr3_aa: CASSQVSGGNSPLHF

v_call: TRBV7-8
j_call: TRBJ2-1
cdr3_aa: CASNRGRSRNEQFF

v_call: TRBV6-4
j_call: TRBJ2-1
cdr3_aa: CASSSDPEAHNEQFF

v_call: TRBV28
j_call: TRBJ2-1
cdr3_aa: CASGTSGTLGEFF

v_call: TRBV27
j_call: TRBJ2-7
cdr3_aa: CASSFRGRVGANAYEQYF

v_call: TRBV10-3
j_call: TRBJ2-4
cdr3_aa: CAISEGGGQDIQYF

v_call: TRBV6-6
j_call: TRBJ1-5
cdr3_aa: CAITGNPYTQPQHF

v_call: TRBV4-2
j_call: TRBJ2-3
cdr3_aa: CASSQSAGTDTQYF

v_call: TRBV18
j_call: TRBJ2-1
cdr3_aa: CASSPRTGGNEQFF

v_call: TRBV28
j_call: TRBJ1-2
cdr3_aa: CASSWGDYGYTF

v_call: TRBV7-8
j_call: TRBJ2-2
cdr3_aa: CASTPRNTGELFF

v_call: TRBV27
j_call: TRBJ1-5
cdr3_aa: CASGLGGYQPQHF